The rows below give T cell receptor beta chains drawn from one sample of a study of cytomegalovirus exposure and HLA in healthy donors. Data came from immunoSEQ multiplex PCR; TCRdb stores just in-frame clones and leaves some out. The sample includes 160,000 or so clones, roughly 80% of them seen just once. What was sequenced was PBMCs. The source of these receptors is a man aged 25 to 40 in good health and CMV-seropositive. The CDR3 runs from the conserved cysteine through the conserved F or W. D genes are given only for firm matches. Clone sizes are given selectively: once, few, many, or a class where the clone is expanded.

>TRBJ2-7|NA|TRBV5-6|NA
TGTGCCAGCAGCTTGATGCAGGGCCACGAGCAGTACTTC
CASSLMQGHEQYF
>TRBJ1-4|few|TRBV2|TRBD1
TGTGCCAGCAGTTTGGGACAGGGGAATGAAAAACTGTTTTTT
CASSLGQGNEKLFF
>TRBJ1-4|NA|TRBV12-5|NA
TGTGCTAGTGGTTTAGCTACAGGGTCAACTAATGAAAAACTGTTTTTT
CASGLATGSTNEKLFF
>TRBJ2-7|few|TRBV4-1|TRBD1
TGCGCCAGCAGCCTTTCCGGGACAGGGGGTTATGGGGAGCAGTACTTC
CASSLSGTGGYGEQYF
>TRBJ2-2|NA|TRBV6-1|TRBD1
TGTGCCAGCGCCGGGACAGCGAACACCGGGGAGCTGTTTTTT
CASAGTANTGELFF
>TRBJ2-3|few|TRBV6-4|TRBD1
TGTGCCAGCAGTACCCGGACAGGGGCATCAGATACGCAGTATTTT
CASSTRTGASDTQYF
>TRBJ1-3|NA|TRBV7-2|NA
TGTGCCAGCAGCCCTCACCAGTTCTCTGGAAACACCATATATTTT
CASSPHQFSGNTIYF
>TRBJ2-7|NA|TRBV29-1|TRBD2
TGCAGCGTTGAATGGCTAGCGGGGGTCTCCTACGAGCAGTACTTC
CSVEWLAGVSYEQYF
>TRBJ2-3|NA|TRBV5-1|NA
TGCGCCAGCAGCGAGGTGGACACAGATACGCAGTATTTT
CASSEVDTDTQYF
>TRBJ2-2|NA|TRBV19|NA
TGTGCCAGTACCGTATACGGACTCCAAACCGGGGAGCTGTTTTTT
CASTVYGLQTGELFF
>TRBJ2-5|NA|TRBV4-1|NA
TGCGCCAGCAGCCAACCCACCGGGGCCCAGTACTTC
CASSQPTGAQYF
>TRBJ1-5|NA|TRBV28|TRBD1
TGTGCCAGCAGTCCGACAGGGGGCCATCAGCCCCAGCATTTT
CASSPTGGHQPQHF
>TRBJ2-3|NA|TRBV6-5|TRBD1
TGTGCCAGCAGTTACTCACAGGGGTCAGATACGCAGTATTTT
CASSYSQGSDTQYF
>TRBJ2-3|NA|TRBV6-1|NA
TGTGCCGGCCAGACTAGATACACAGATACGCAGTATTTT
CAGQTRYTDTQYF
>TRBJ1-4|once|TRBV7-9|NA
TGTGCCAGCAGAAACCAGGAAAAACTGTTTTTT
CASRNQEKLFF
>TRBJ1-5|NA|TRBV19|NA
TGTGCCAGTAGTGCCCAGGGCCCCAATCAGCCCCAGCATTTT
CASSAQGPNQPQHF
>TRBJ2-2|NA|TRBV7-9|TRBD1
TGTGCCAGCCCCATTGCCGGGACAGGGCTCACCGGGGAGCTGTTTTTT
CASPIAGTGLTGELFF
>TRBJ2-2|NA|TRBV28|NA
TGTGCCAGCAGTTATGGACACGGGGAGCTGTTTTTT
CASSYGHGELFF
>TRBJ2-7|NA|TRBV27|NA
TGTGCCAGCAGTTTATCGGCCCCCGGGGAGGACTCACACGAGCAGTACTTC
CASSLSAPGEDSHEQYF
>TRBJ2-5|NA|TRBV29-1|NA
TGCAGCGTTGATGGGAGCCAAGAGACCCAGTACTTC
CSVDGSQETQYF
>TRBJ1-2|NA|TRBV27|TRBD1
TGTGCCAGCAGTTCCAGACAGGGGGGTAACTATGGCTACACCTTC
CASSSRQGGNYGYTF
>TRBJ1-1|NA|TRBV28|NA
TGTGCCAGCACCGACACTGAAGCTTTCTTT
CASTDTEAFF